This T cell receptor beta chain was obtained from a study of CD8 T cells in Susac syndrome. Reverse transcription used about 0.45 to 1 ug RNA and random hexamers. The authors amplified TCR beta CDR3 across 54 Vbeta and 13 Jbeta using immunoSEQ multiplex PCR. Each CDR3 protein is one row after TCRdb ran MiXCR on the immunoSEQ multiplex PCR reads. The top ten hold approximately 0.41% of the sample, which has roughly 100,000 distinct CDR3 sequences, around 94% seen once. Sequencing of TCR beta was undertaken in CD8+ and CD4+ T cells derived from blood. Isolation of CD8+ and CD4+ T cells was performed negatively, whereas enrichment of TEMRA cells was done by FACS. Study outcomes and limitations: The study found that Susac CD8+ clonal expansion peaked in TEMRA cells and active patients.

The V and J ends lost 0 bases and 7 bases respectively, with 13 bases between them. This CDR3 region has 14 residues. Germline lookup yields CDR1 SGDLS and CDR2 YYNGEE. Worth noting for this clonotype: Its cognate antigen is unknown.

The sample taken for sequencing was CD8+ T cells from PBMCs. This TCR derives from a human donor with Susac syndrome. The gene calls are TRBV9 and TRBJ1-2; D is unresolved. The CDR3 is CASSVAGHRTGYTF. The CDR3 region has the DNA TGTGCCAGCAGCGTAGCCGGCCATCGCACTGGCTACACCTTC.